This note documents a single T cell receptor (beta chain) sequence. The specificity of this receptor is unknown. The record has no base qualities; no much larger clone is one base away. The sample originates from a study of cytomegalovirus exposure and HLA in healthy donors (dated by TCRdb to 2015 to 2018). With regard to the full study: An earlier analysis of about 530 of the donors reported 276 Gb of sequence data and 95 million to 140 million unique TCR beta sequences obtained from some 200 million T cells. Roughly 300 gigabases of sequencing data and around 80 million unique TCR sequences made up an early release that covered approximately 620 HLA-typed donors. The genetic ancestry cluster associated with self-reported Caucasian donors included 70% to 85% of the roughly 410 genotyped donors. The study was designed to test whether signatures of past pathogen exposure could be identified by cataloging public T cell receptors. The study used immunosequencing to profile the T cell repertoires of 666 subjects and linked those repertoires to cytomegalovirus serostatus. In addition to the first cohort of 500 to 850 subjects, a separate validation cohort of 130 or so different subjects was used. To predict cytomegalovirus infection status, the study brought together high-throughput TCR immunosequencing, statistical association of individual TCRs with disease status, and machine learning. In a later analysis, previously published TCR beta repertoires from fewer than 750 donors were re-analyzed and high-resolution HLA genotyping was added so that TCR occurrence patterns could be studied. Rather than using new phenotypic data, the later analysis identified candidate immune exposures from TCR beta sequences and from how often those sequences occurred across donors. An earlier analysis of some 600 of the donors applied high-throughput TCR beta sequencing to assess whether each TCR beta V gene segment acted as functional or pseudogenic. Donor age, sex, ethnicity and CMV serostatus were compiled alongside the repertoire data. A later genetic analysis took genome-wide SNP genotypes for about 55% of the 666 donors and used that subset as a discovery cohort. All discovery cohort repertoires had been generated on a single sequencing platform. Both class I and class II loci were covered by HLA typing, at four-digit resolution. Typing coverage differed by locus: A, B, C, DRB1 and DQB1 were typed in roughly 629-630 donors, DQA1 in 522, DPA1 in around 580, and DPB1 in 400 to 490. Several DR-DQ haplotypes were treated as single units for association and clustering because of strong linkage in the cohort. Across some 400 genotyped donors of the cohort, an average of about 220,000 unique TCR beta nucleotide sequences per donor were sequenced, and around 19% of those sequences were non-productive. What the research found in general, with its limitations: A later genetic analysis reported fewer N-insertions in productive TCRs among donors in an Asian-associated ancestry cluster than the roughly 670-donor mean. The classifier was reported to diagnose cytomegalovirus status with high specificity and sensitivity in both the original and validation cohorts. Because counts were too low, under 20 rarely observed V segments, including chromosome 9 orphons, were left out of the earlier analysis of several hundred of the donors. This cohort had only TCR beta chains sequenced, and the lack of alpha or paired-chain data limited which features could be detected. Across donors, most TCR sequences were observed very rarely, whereas some public TCRs were present in many individuals. A later analysis found that most CMV-associated TCR beta chains appeared HLA-restricted, with HLA associations seemingly driven largely by CMV exposure. Linkage disequilibrium might explain the correlated functional status among segregating V segments, but an unknown experimental factor could not be ruled out. A further reported finding was that TCR beta sequences accurately predicted the HLA-A and HLA-B alleles for most subjects in the first cohort. Compared with equally common non-associated chains, HLA-associated TCR beta chains in a later analysis were more clonally expanded and had lower generation probabilities. Because HLA typing was unavailable for some donors at each locus, only the typed subset was used in association tests. In a later analysis, several top co-occurrence clusters were reported to appear linked to parvovirus B19, influenza, CMV and Epstein-Barr virus. Immune exposure information for the cohort was limited to CMV serostatus. A group of highly shared sequence variants was considered likely to be a technical artifact of the sequencing pipeline. At a false discovery rate of 0.05, a later analysis linked some 18,000 TCR beta sequences to specific HLA alleles. In vitro tests confirmed that three of the cytomegalovirus-associated TCR beta chains recognize cytomegalovirus antigens. Presence/absence analyses assumed roughly uniform sequencing depth across donors, an assumption that may not hold. Strong co-occurrence of HLA alleles, especially DR and DQ, made assigning TCR associations to individual alleles difficult. According to a later analysis, TCR association rates differed among HLA loci, with DRB1 alleles showing the most associated TCRs and HLA-C alleles showing the fewest. In an earlier analysis of about 600 of the donors, most TCR beta V segments appeared in productive rearrangements about 87% or about 30% of the time, broadly matching IMGT annotations. The study listed 150 to 200 TCR beta chains as associated with cytomegalovirus. In a later genetic analysis, a missense DCLRE1C variant was associated with V-gene and J-gene trimming of TCR beta chains, and the association was replicated in an independent cohort. It was suggested by the authors that the approach could potentially be generalized to other disease states and immunological phenotypes.

Libraries were built with the immunoSEQ multiplex PCR assay. For the multiplex PCR, a mixture combining 60 forward primers for TCR Vbeta segments and 13 reverse primers for TCR Jbeta segments was used. The CDR3 region of rearranged TCR beta genes was amplified from genomic DNA by a multiplex PCR assay. Amplified TCR beta libraries were sequenced as 87-base-pair reads on the Illumina HiSeq System. On the authors' methods: A later analysis tallied roughly 80 million unique TCR beta chains across the approximately 670 repertoires, and approximately 12 million of those chains were shared by two or more donors. To remove PCR and sequencing errors, raw reads were error-corrected and collapsed into unique sequences using a nearest-neighbor algorithm that merged closely related sequences. CDR3 sequences were aligned to IMGT reference sequences to assign V, D and J gene segments. Each retained sequence needed at least a six-nucleotide match to both a V gene segment and a J gene segment. Rearrangements were classified as productive when the CDR3 lacked stop codons and remained in frame with V and J, and all other rearrangements were classified as non-productive. CDR3 was defined according to IMGT convention as the region running from the second conserved V-encoded cysteine to the conserved J-encoded phenylalanine. The earlier analysis of about 640 of the donors excluded any sequence lacking an unambiguous match to a single V gene segment. In an earlier analysis of 587 of the donors, a V segment was called functional when productive rearrangements were above 56.7%, and segregating when the standard deviation between donors exceeded 5%. A statistical classification framework was developed to diagnose cytomegalovirus status using the catalog of TCR beta chain sequences. In a later analysis, TCR nucleotide sequences were compared against IMGT/GENE-DB human TR gene sequences so that V and J genes could be assigned. A later analysis assigned CDR3 sequences and most-parsimonious VDJ recombination scenarios with the TCRdist pipeline. In a later analysis, each TCR beta chain was defined by its CDR3 amino acid sequence together with its V-gene family, and reads without a unique V-gene family were excluded. To address suspected cross-contamination and a sequencing artifact, a later analysis removed approximately 600 highly shared, low-generation-probability nucleotide sequences. In a later analysis, a clonal expansion index for each public chain was calculated from normalized within-repertoire ranks of inferred template counts. In a later analysis, generation probabilities were computed using a VDJ recombination model fitted to out-of-frame rearrangements, and the results were checked against IGoR. A later analysis scored TCR-TCR, TCR-HLA and TCR-CMV co-occurrence with hypergeometric tests, applying a repertoire-size bias correction to TCR pairs. False discovery rates were estimated in a later analysis by permuting HLA or CMV assignments 20 times. A later analysis grouped co-occurring TCRs with DBSCAN, adding TCRdist sequence similarity when clustering within HLA-allele-positive subsets. Co-occurrence clustering excluded repertoires with fewer than 30,000 or more than 120,000 public chains, plus five with anomalous nucleotide sharing. The table was pulled from immuneACCESS by TCRdb, which kept in-frame rearrangements only. Such tables lose some clones; where checked, under half of the loss comes from unresolved V genes, and the rest has no known cause. V and J calls and clone size are as listed in that table; D and trimming were resolved from the DNA. The sample yields around 180,000 clones; around 84% were counted once. More than 0.95% of the sample lies in the top ten.

The cohort comprised 710 or so healthy bone marrow donors. At the time of sampling, every cohort member was nominally healthy, though immune exposures that went unrecorded were likely present. The donor was CMV seropositive and was included in the group of 250 to 350 seropositive cohort members. Every donor gave a peripheral blood sample, and the peripheral blood mononuclear cells from that sample were used for TCR beta sequencing. Genomic DNA was extracted from the blood cell samples with the Qiagen DNeasy Blood Extraction Kit. The specimen was PBMCs. This clonotype originated in a girl aged 2-10 years in good health and CMV-seropositive.

The DNA reads as follows: TGTGCCAGCAGTTACGACCGGGACTCTTCACCCCTCCACTTT. Translated, it reads CASSYDRDSSPLHF. The chain employs TRBV6-6 and TRBJ1-6; D gene: possibly TRBD1, on 5 matching bases. Sequences MNHNY (CDR1) and SVGAGI (CDR2) are obtained from the germline V gene (reference sequence). The CDR3 numbers 14 residues from cysteine through phenylalanine. The only DNA kept is the CDR3, 42 bases in frame from the first base. V loses 2 bases of germline sequence and J loses 9 bases, and the interval between the two ends is 11 bases.